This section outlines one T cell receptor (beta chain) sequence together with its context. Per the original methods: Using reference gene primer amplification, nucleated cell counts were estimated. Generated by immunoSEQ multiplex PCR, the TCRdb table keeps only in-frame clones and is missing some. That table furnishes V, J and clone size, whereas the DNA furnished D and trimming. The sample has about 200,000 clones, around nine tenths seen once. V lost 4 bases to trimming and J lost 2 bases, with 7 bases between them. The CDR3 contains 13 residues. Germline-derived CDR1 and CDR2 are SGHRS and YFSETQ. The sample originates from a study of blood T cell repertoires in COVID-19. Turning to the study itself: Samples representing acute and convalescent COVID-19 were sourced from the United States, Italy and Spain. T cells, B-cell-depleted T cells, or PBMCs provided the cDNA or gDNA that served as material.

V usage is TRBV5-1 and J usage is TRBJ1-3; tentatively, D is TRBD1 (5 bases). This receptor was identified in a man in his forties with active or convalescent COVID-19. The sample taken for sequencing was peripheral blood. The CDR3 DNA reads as TGCGCCAGCAGCGCGGACACTGGAAACACCATATATTTT. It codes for CASSADTGNTIYF.